The clone carrying this T cell receptor (beta chain) occurred a few times. No antigen is known for it. The sample originates from a study of T cell repertoires in cytomegalovirus infection. Study at large: HLA-B-restricted CMV epitopes that are well studied were used alongside recently identified HLA-C-restricted ones. Carrying CMV and the relevant HLA type showed in public TCR beta signatures. Study conclusions and caveats: Ex vivo responses were dominated by HLA-C-restricted CMV-specific TCR beta clonotypes.

Germline assignment: CDR1 SGHTA and CDR2 FQGNSA. The V gene lost 1 base and the J gene lost 5 bases, with 13 bases spanning the gap. CDR3 size: 15 residues. One entry per CDR3 protein results from TCRdb running MiXCR on the reads. Here the sample spans hundreds of thousands of distinct CDR3 sequences, 30% to 40% being singletons. The sequence was collected from a human donor in good health (CMV status not recorded). Some clones in this sample may be carry-over from other donors' samples. The J gene is TRBJ2-3, the V gene TRBV7-2, with D perhaps TRBD1 (5 bases). The sequences come from cultured PBMCs, collected from culture after CMV antigen stimulation. The CDR3 region is CASSLEGHSGDTQYF. The CDR3 nucleotides are TGTGCCAGCAGCTTAGAGGGGCATAGTGGAGATACGCAGTATTTT.